This T cell receptor beta chain is drawn from a study of early T cells in non-severe SARS-CoV-2 infection. Study context: It was bulk RNA from unsorted whole blood that was sequenced, and the chains were unpaired.

The CDR3 runs to 16 residues. Trimming took 3 bases from V and 0 from J, leaving 9 bases between them. Germline lookup yields CDR1 LGHDT and CDR2 YNNKEL (reference sequence). TCRdb recomputed calls from the 5' RACE reads with MiXCR, one row per CDR3 protein. Of about 87,000 distinct CDR3 sequences listed, about 14% are singletons. The clonotype originates from an adult who was a healthcare worker with PCR-confirmed SARS-CoV-2 infection or an uninfected control (not recorded which). The chain employs TRBV3-1 and TRBJ1-6; the D is unclear. Material: whole blood. The CDR3 protein is CASSHHGYSYNSPLHF. DNA of the CDR3: TGTGCCAGCAGCCATCACGGATACTCCTATAATTCACCCCTCCACTTT.